Listed below are T cell receptor beta chains from one sample, sequenced in a study of blood T cell repertoires in COVID-19. Assay used: immunoSEQ multiplex PCR; TCRdb lists only in-frame clones, some missing. The sample carries 300,000 or so clones, approximately 87% recorded once. Material for sequencing was peripheral blood. The receptors come from a woman between 45 and 65 years old who had recovered from COVID-19. Both conserved end residues are part of each CDR3. A D gene is named only where the DNA matches it firmly. The listing skips clone size in some rows; elsewhere it reads once, few, many or a size class.

j_call,d_call,clone_size,v_call,cdr3_nt,cdr3_aa
TRBJ2-7,NA,NA,TRBV6-2/TRBV6-3,TGTGCCAGCAGTTATATTAACTTCCCGGGGGACGGGGGTGAGCAGTACTTC,CASSYINFPGDGGEQYF
TRBJ2-2,NA,NA,TRBV4-2,TGTGCCAGCAGCCAAGAGTCCCTAGGTGGCACCGGGGAGCTGTTTTTT,CASSQESLGGTGELFF
TRBJ1-1,NA,once,TRBV18,TGTGCCAGCTCACCGCGCCTACAGGGCGGTGAAGCTTTCTTT,CASSPRLQGGEAFF
TRBJ2-7,NA,NA,TRBV7-9,TGTGCCAGCAGCCGCGTGGTGGGGGGTGGGAGTGCCTACGAGCAGTACTTC,CASSRVVGGGSAYEQYF
TRBJ2-3,NA,few,TRBV7-9,TGTGCCAGCAGCTCCCCCGGGACACCTCAAAGAGATACGCAGTATTTT,CASSSPGTPQRDTQYF
TRBJ1-2,NA,NA,TRBV9,TGTGCCAGCAGCTCCGGTAACTATGGCTACACCTTC,CASSSGNYGYTF
TRBJ1-1,TRBD1,NA,TRBV5-1,TGCGCCAGCAGCAATGTTAGGGACAGGGGATTTTCGGCTTTCTTT,CASSNVRDRGFSAFF
TRBJ2-3,TRBD2,NA,TRBV6-5,TGTGCCACCGGACTAGCCACCTCGGATACGCAGTATTTT,CATGLATSDTQYF
TRBJ1-1,NA,NA,TRBV19,TGTGCCAGTAGTTCCAGGGCATCGAACACTGAAGCTTTCTTT,CASSSRASNTEAFF
TRBJ2-1,TRBD2,NA,TRBV27,TGTGCCAGCAGTTCGGTAGGGGCTGGGACTAGAAGAGATCCCAATGAGCAGTTCTTC,CASSSVGAGTRRDPNEQFF
TRBJ1-2,NA,NA,TRBV6-1,TGTGCCAGCAGTGACAGGGGTGGCTATGGCTACACCTTC,CASSDRGGYGYTF
TRBJ1-2,TRBD1,once,TRBV10-3,TGTGCCATCAGTGAACCGCCGCCAGACAGGGATAAAAGAGATGGCTACACCTTC,CAISEPPPDRDKRDGYTF
TRBJ2-3,TRBD2,few,TRBV7-9,TGTGCCAGCAGCCCTGGGACTAGCGCGGATACGCAGTATTTT,CASSPGTSADTQYF
TRBJ2-7,NA,NA,TRBV15,TGTGCCACCAGCAGAGTCTTCGACAGCTCATACGAGCAGTACTTC,CATSRVFDSSYEQYF
TRBJ2-1,TRBD2,NA,TRBV4-1,TGCGCCAGCAGCCGCCAACTAGCGGGATGGAGCTCCAATGAGCAGTTCTTC,CASSRQLAGWSSNEQFF
TRBJ1-1,NA,NA,TRBV7-2,TGTGCCAGCAGTTATAACAGCGGCGAAGCTTTCTTT,CASSYNSGEAFF
TRBJ1-5,TRBD1,few,TRBV7-9,TGTGCCAGCAGCGGAGGACAGGGCAATCAGCCCCAGCATTTT,CASSGGQGNQPQHF
TRBJ1-1,NA,NA,TRBV5-1,TGCGCCAGCAGACTAACGGGGAATCGGGCTTTCTTT,CASRLTGNRAFF
TRBJ2-2,TRBD1,NA,TRBV7-3,TGTGCCAGCAGCCTACAGGGGGGAAACACCGGGGAGCTGTTTTTT,CASSLQGGNTGELFF
TRBJ1-2,TRBD1,NA,TRBV29-1,TGCAGCGTTGAAGGGACAGGGACGATCTATGGCTACACCTTC,CSVEGTGTIYGYTF
TRBJ2-1,TRBD1,NA,TRBV5-1,TGCGCCAGCAACTCCGGGACAGGGGGCCCCTACAATGAGCAGTTCTTC,CASNSGTGGPYNEQFF
TRBJ1-5,NA,NA,TRBV19,TGTGCCAGTAGTATAGATCCGGGGGGGCAGGGGCAGGGCAATCAGCCCCAGCATTTT,CASSIDPGGQGQGNQPQHF
TRBJ1-1,TRBD1,NA,TRBV5-4,TGTGCCAGCAGCTCCTACAGGGGGCAAAGGACTGAAGCTTTCTTT,CASSSYRGQRTEAFF
TRBJ1-6,NA,NA,TRBV20-1,TGCAGTGCTAGTAGCCAGCGCTCCTATAATTCACCCCTCCACTTT,CSASSQRSYNSPLHF
TRBJ2-7,NA,NA,TRBV6-4,TGTGCCAGCAGTGACTCAGCCGGTACGACAGTCGACGAGCAGTACTTC,CASSDSAGTTVDEQYF
TRBJ1-5,NA,NA,TRBV18,TGTGCCAGCTCACTGACGGACAACAATCAGCCCCAGCATTTT,CASSLTDNNQPQHF
TRBJ1-1,NA,few,TRBV19,TGTGCCAGTAGAACCCCGGGGGTTAACACTGAAGCTTTCTTT,CASRTPGVNTEAFF
TRBJ1-2,TRBD1,NA,TRBV5-4,TGTGCCAGCAGCTCCGCCGGGACAGGGGGCTTGAGTGGCTACACCTTC,CASSSAGTGGLSGYTF
TRBJ2-1,TRBD1,NA,TRBV28,TGTGCCAGCAGTGCCTCGACAGGGAATCTTGAGCAGTTCTTC,CASSASTGNLEQFF
TRBJ1-5,NA,NA,TRBV19,TGTGCCAGTAGTATAAGCGACCTCCCTAATCAGCCCCAGCATTTT,CASSISDLPNQPQHF
TRBJ1-3,NA,NA,TRBV6-6,TGTGCCAGCAGTTACTCGAATGGGGGGTCCGGAAACACCATATATTTT,CASSYSNGGSGNTIYF
TRBJ1-1,NA,NA,TRBV4-1,TGCGCCAGCAGCCAGGTCTTGAGACAGGCTAACACTGAAGCTTTCTTT,CASSQVLRQANTEAFF
TRBJ1-5,NA,NA,TRBV24-1,TGTGCCACCAGTGATGCGGGCCTCTATAGCAATCAGCCCCAGCATTTT,CATSDAGLYSNQPQHF
TRBJ2-7,TRBD2,NA,TRBV11-2,TGTGCCAGCAGCTTAGTACGGACTAGACACTACGAGCAGTACTTC,CASSLVRTRHYEQYF
TRBJ2-5,TRBD2,NA,TRBV7-2,TGTGCCAGCAGTTTCACTAGCGGGGGAGAGACCCAGTACTTC,CASSFTSGGETQYF
TRBJ2-7,NA,NA,TRBV28,TGTGCCAGCAGAAGTAGTCGATCCTACGAGCAGTACTTC,CASRSSRSYEQYF
TRBJ1-4,NA,NA,TRBV9,TGTGCCAGCAGCGTAGCGGGGGAAAAACTGTTTTTT,CASSVAGEKLFF
TRBJ1-6,NA,NA,TRBV30,TGTGCCTGGAACCAGAATAATTCACCCCTCCACTTT,CAWNQNNSPLHF
TRBJ1-1,NA,NA,TRBV6-2/TRBV6-3,TGTGCCAGCAGTCAGGGACACAAAGTCATCCGTAAAGCTTTCTTT,CASSQGHKVIRKAFF
TRBJ1-4,TRBD1,NA,TRBV6-4,TGTGCCAGCAGTGACACCCACCAGGGGGATGAAAAACTGTTTTTT,CASSDTHQGDEKLFF
TRBJ2-1,TRBD2,NA,TRBV7-2,TGTGCCAGCAGCGTTGGAAGCGGGAGGGGCCCTGAGCAGTTCTTC,CASSVGSGRGPEQFF
TRBJ2-7,TRBD2,NA,TRBV3-1/TRBV3-2,TGTGCCAGCAGCCAAGATTTCGCGGGGGGGCTGTCCGAGCAGTACTTC,CASSQDFAGGLSEQYF
TRBJ2-3,TRBD2,NA,TRBV7-2,TGTGCCAGCAGCTTACTAGCGGGCGTTAGCACAGATACGCAGTATTTT,CASSLLAGVSTDTQYF
TRBJ1-2,TRBD1,NA,TRBV5-1,TGCGCCAGCAGCCCAGGGACAGTTTCGTTTGGCTACACCTTC,CASSPGTVSFGYTF
TRBJ2-1,NA,NA,TRBV6-6,TGTGCCAGCAGGTCTGCGATGAGCTCCTACAATGAGCAGTTCTTC,CASRSAMSSYNEQFF
TRBJ2-1,TRBD2,NA,TRBV27,TGTGCCAGCAGTCAGACTAGCGGGAGTAACAATGAGCAGTTCTTC,CASSQTSGSNNEQFF